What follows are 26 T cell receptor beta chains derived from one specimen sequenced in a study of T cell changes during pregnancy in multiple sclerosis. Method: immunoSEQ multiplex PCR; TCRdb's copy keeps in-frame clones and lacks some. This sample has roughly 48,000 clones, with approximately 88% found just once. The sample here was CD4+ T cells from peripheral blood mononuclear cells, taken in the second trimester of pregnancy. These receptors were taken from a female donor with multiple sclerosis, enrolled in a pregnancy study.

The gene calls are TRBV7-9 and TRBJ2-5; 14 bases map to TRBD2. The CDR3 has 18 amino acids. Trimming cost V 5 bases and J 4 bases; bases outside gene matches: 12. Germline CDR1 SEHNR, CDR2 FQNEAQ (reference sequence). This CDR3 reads CASSPGLAGGRLGETQYF. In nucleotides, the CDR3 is TGTGCCAGCAGCCCCGGACTAGCGGGAGGCCGGCTTGGAGAGACCCAGTACTTC. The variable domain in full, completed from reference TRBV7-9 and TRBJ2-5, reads DTGVSQNPRHKITKRGQNVTFRCDPISEHNRLYWYRQTLGQGPEFLTYFQNEAQLEKSRLLSDRFSAERPKGSFSTLEIQRTEQGDSAMYLCASSPGLAGGRLGETQYFGPGTRLLVL.

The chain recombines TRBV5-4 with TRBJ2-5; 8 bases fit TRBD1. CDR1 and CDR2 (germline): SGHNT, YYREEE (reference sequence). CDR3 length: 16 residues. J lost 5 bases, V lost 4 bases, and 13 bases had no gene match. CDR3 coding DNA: TGTGCCAGCAGCCTCCCCCGAGGGCAGGGGGCGGAGACCCAGTACTTC. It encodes CASSLPRGQGAETQYF.

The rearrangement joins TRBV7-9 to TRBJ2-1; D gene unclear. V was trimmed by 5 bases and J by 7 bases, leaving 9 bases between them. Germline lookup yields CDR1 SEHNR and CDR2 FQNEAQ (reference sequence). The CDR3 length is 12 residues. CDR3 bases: TGTGCCAGCAGCCCCGCCGGGAATGAGCAGTTCTTC. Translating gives CASSPAGNEQFF.

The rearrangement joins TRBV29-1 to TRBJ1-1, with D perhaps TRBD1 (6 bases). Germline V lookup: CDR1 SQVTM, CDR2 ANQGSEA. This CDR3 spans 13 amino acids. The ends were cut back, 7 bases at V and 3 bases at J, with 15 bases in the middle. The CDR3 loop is CSAARQADTEAFF. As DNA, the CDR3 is TGCAGCGCGGCCAGACAGGCCGACACTGAAGCTTTCTTT.

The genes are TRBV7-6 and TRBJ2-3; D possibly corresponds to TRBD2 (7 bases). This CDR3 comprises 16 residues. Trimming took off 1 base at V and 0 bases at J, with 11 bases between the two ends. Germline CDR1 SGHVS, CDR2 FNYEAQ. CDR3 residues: CASSLGGGPSTDTQYF. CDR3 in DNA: TGTGCCAGCAGCTTAGGGGGGGGGCCAAGCACAGATACGCAGTATTTT.

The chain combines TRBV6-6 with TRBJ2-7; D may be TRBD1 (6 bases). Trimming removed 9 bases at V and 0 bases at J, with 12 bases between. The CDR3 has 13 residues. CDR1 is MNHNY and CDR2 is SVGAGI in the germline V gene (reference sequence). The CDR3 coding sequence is TGTGCCAGTGAAGACAGGAACTCCTACGAGCAGTACTTC. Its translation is CASEDRNSYEQYF.

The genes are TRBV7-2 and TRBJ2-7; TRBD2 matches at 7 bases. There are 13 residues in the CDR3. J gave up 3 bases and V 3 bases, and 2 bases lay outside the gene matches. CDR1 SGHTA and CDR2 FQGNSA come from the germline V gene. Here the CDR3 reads CASSLAGVYEQYF. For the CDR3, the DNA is TGTGCCAGCAGCTTGGCGGGAGTCTACGAGCAGTACTTC.

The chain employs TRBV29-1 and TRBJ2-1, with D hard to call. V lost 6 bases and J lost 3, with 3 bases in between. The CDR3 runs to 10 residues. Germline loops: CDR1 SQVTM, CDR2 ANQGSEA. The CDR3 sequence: CSVSYNEQFF. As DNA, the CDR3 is TGCAGCGTCAGCTACAATGAGCAGTTCTTC.

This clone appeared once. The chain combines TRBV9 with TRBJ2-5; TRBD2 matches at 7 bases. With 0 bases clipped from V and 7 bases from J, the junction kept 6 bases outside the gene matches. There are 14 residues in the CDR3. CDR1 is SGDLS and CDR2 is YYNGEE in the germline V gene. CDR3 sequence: CASSVESASGTQYF. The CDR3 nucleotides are TGTGCCAGCAGCGTAGAGTCCGCTAGCGGGACCCAGTACTTC.

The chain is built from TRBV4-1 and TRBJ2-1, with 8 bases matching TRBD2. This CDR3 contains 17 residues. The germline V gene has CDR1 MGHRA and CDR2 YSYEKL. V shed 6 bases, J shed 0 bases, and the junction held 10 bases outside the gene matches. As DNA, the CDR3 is TGCGCCAGCAGGTTGGGAGGGGGGACTAGCTCCTACAATGAGCAGTTCTTC. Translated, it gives CASRLGGGTSSYNEQFF.

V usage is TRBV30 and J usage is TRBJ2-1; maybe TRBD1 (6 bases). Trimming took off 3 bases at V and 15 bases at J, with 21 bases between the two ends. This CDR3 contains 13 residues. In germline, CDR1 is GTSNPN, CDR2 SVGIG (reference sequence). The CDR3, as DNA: TGTGCCTGGAGCCTGAAGAACTCTAGGGGGACGTTCTTC. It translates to CAWSLKNSRGTFF.

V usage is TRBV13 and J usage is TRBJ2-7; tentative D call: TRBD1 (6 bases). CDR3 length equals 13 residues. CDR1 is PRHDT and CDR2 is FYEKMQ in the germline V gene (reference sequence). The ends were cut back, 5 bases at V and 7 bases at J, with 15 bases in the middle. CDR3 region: CASSLNTGTEQYF. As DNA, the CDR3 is TGTGCCAGCAGCCTTAATACCGGGACAGAGCAGTACTTC. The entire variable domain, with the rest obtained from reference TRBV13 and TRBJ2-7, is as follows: AAGVIQSPRHLIKEKRETATLKCYPIPRHDTVYWYQQGPGQDPQFLISFYEKMQSDKGSIPDRFSAQQFSDYHSELNMSSLELGDSALYFCASSLNTGTEQYFGPGTRLTVT.

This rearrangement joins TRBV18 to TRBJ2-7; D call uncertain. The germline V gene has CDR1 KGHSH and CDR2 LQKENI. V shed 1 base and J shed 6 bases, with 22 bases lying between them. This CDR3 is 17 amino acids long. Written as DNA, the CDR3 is TGTGCCAGCTCACCACTGACCGGCGGAAGAACCCCATCCGAGCAGTACTTC. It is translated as CASSPLTGGRTPSEQYF.

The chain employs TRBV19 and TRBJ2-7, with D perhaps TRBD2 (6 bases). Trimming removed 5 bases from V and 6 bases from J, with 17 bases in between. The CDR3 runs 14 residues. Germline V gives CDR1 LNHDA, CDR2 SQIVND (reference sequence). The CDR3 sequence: CASSLRAGRAEQYF. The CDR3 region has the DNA TGTGCCAGTAGTCTCCGGGCGGGACGGGCCGAGCAGTACTTC.

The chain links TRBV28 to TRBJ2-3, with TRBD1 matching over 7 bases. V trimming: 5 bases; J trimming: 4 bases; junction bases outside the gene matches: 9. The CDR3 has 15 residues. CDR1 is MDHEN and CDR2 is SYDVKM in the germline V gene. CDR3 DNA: TGTGCCAGCAGTAAGGACATCCAGGGGGCAGATACGCAGTATTTT. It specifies CASSKDIQGADTQYF.

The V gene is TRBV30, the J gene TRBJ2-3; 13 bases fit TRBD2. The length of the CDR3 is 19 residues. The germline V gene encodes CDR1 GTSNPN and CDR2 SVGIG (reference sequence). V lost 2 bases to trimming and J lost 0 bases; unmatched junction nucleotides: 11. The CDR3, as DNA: TGTGCCTGGAGTTCCGGGACTAGCGGGGCCTCGTCTAGCACAGATACGCAGTATTTT. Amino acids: CAWSSGTSGASSSTDTQYF.

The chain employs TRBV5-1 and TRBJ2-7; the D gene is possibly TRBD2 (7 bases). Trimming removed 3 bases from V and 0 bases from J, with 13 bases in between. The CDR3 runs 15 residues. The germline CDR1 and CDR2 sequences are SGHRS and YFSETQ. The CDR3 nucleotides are TGCGCCAGCAGCTGGGGGGGACAAGACTCCTACGAGCAGTACTTC. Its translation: CASSWGGQDSYEQYF.

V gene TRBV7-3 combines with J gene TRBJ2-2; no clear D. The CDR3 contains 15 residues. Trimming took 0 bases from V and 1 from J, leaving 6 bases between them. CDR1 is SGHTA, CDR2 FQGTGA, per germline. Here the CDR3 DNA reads TGTGCCAGCAGCTTAACGTCCAGGAACACCGGGGAGCTGTTTTTT. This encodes CASSLTSRNTGELFF.

The CDR3 coding sequence is TGTGCCAGCAGTTACACTATAATCGCGAACACCGGGGAGCTGTTTTTT. Amino acid sequence: CASSYTIIANTGELFF. The chain employs TRBV6-5 and TRBJ2-2; no clear D gene. Trimming took off 2 bases at V and 0 bases at J, with 10 bases between the two ends. Germline V gene sequence: CDR1 MNHEY, CDR2 SVGAGI. The CDR3 has 16 amino acids.

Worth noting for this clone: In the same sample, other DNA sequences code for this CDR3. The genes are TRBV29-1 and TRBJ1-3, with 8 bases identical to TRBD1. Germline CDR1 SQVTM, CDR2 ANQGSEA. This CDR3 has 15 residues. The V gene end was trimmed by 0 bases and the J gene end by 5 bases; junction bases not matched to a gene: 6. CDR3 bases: TGCAGCGTTGAAGATATGCAGGGGGCAAGAAACACCATATATTTT. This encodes CSVEDMQGARNTIYF.

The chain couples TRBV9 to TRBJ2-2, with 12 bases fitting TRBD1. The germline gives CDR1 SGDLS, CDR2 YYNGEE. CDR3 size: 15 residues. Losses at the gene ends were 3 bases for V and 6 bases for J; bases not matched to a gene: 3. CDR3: CASSGDRGLSGELFF. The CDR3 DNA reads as TGTGCCAGCAGCGGGGACAGGGGGCTTTCCGGGGAGCTGTTTTTT.

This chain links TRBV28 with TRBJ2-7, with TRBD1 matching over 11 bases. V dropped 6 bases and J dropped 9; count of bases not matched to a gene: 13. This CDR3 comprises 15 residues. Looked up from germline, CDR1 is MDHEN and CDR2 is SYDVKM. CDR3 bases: TGTGCCAGCAGCAGAGGGACAGGGGGTCCATGGGGGCAGTACTTC. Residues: CASSRGTGGPWGQYF.

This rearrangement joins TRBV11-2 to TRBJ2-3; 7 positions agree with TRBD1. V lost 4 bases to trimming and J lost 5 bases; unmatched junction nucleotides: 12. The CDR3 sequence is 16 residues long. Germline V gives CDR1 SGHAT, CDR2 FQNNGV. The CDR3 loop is CASSSRGGALGDTQYF. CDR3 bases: TGTGCCAGCAGCTCCCGAGGGGGCGCTCTGGGAGATACGCAGTATTTT.

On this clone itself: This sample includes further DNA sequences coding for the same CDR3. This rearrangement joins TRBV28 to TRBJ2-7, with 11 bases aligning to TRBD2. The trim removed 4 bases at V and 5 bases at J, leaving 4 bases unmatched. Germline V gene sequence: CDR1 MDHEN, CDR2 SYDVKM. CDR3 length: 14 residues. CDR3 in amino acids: CASSYGLAGHEQYF. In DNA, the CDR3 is TGTGCCAGCAGTTATGGACTAGCGGGTCACGAGCAGTACTTC.

This CDR3 is CASSERGPSSGANVLTF. Written as DNA, the CDR3 is TGTGCCAGCAGTGAGAGGGGGCCAAGCTCTGGGGCCAACGTCCTGACTTTC. The chain joins TRBV6-1 to TRBJ2-6; TRBD1 matches 7 bases. The CDR3 sequence is 17 residues long. In germline, CDR1 is MNHNS, CDR2 SASEGT. V was clipped by 3 bases and J by 0 bases; unmatched bases: 5.

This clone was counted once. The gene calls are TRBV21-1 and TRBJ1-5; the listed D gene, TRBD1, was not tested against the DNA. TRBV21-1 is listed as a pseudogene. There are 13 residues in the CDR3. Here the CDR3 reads CASRHWHHQPQHF. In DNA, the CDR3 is TGTGCCAGCAGGCATTGGCATCATCAGCCCCAGCATTTT.